The TCR beta chain described here comes from a study of a mutant IDH1 vaccine in newly diagnosed glioma. Described time point: week 35, safety follow-up. Each dose of the vaccine consisted of 300 ug of mutant IDH1 20-mer peptide, with topical imiquimod. The protocol was immunoSEQ multiplex PCR, while the TCRdb copy is restricted to in-frame clones and leaves out a portion. In the table there are approximately 50,000 clones, about 82% of which are singletons. As for this clone: Antigen: not known.

With 3 bases removed from V and 3 bases from J, the gap between germline ends came to 24 bases. The CDR3 has 19 amino acids. Looked up from germline, CDR1 is SGHDN and CDR2 is FVKESK. The V gene is TRBV14, the J gene TRBJ2-1; a weak D match, TRBD2 (6 bases). Sample: PBMCs, taken from a glioma patient whose treatment included an IDH1 peptide vaccine. The origin of this receptor is a man aged 35 to 55 with glioma. CDR3: CASSQDKLASTGLYNEQFF. CDR3 nucleotides: TGTGCCAGCAGCCAGGATAAACTAGCCTCCACGGGGCTCTACAATGAGCAGTTCTTC. Drawing the rest from reference TRBV14 and TRBJ2-1, the complete variable domain is EAGVTQFPSHSVIEKGQTVTLRCDPISGHDNLYWYRRVMGKEIKFLLHFVKESKQDESGMPNNRFLAERTGGTYSTLKVQPAELEDSGVYFCASSQDKLASTGLYNEQFFGPGTRLTVL.